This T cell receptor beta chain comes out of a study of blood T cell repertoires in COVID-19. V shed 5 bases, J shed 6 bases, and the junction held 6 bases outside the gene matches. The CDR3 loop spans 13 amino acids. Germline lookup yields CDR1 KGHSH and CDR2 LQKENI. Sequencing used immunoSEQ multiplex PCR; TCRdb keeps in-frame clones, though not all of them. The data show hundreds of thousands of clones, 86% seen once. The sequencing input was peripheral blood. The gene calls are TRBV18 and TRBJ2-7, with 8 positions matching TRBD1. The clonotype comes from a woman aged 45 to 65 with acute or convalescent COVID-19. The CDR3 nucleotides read TGTGCCAGCTCATTGGGACAGGTGGGCGAGCAGTACTTC. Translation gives CASSLGQVGEQYF.